This T cell receptor beta chain emerged from a study of cytomegalovirus exposure and HLA in healthy donors. The wider study: An earlier analysis found roughly 100 million unique TCR beta sequences from around 180 million T cells.

PCR was performed using 60 Vbeta and 13 Jbeta primers. Repertoires were generated with immunoSEQ multiplex PCR, while TCRdb's copy carries only in-frame clones and drops some. The sample table sets out 100,000 to 150,000 clones. Trimming cost V 3 bases and J 5 bases, with 14 bases left between them. The germline V gene encodes CDR1 GTSNPN and CDR2 SVGIG (reference sequence). CDR3 size: 13 residues. A remark on this clone: Antigen unknown.

Study-level results: Presence/absence analyses took donor sequencing depth as roughly uniform. The study recorded more than 150 TCR beta chains that were cytomegalovirus-associated. It was confirmed in vitro that a few of the CMV-associated chains were specific for CMV antigens.

The sequenced material came from PBMCs. The clonotype originates from a man in his forties in good health and CMV-seronegative. The chain employs TRBV30 and TRBJ2-7, with D possibly TRBD2 on 5 matching bases. In DNA, the CDR3 is TGTGCCTGGAGGACACCCGGGGTCCACGAGCAGTACTTC. It specifies CAWRTPGVHEQYF.